These T cell receptor beta chains were read from a single sample in a study of cytomegalovirus exposure and HLA in healthy donors. Generated by immunoSEQ multiplex PCR, the TCRdb table keeps only in-frame clones and is missing some. The data show 150,000 to 200,000 clones, with over 85% seen just once and approximately 10% held by the top ten. Sequenced material: PBMCs. Receptors originate from a woman aged 18-35 years in good health and CMV-seropositive. Each CDR3 is given with its conserved first and last residue. Only part of the rows carry a size: once, few, many, or a class if the clone is expanded.

V,size,CDR3
TRBV5-1,.,CASSLLPGTSYEQYF
TRBV27,.,CASNLAGGKETQYF
TRBV29-1,few,CSAGGSYGYTF
TRBV30,.,CAWQGQVISYEQYF
TRBV7-3,.,CASAGPGGESTEAFF
TRBV6-5,.,CASSYSTGADTQYF
TRBV5-8,.,CASSRRGAYRNEQFF
TRBV10-3,.,CAISPRSAQYNEQFF
TRBV5-1,.,CASSLGGPGNYGYTF
TRBV12-5,.,CASGLDQHGANVLTF
TRBV4-3,.,CASSQRRQNTGELFF
TRBV10-2,.,CASGTGIHGYTF
TRBV6-1,.,CASSRGRGYTF
TRBV25-1,few,CASSGGYEQYF
TRBV19,.,CASKFVPGTGGFGEAFF
TRBV18,.,CASSPTVYTGELFF
TRBV6-5,.,CASSYSGRGSNQPQHF
TRBV6-1,.,CASSEGAGGYFVDTEAFF
TRBV29-1,.,CSVLIGGVNTGELFF
TRBV14,.,CASSHRLAGVIYEQFF
TRBV30,.,CAWSNPGPEGAFF
TRBV11-3,.,CASSYIGRGNEQFF
TRBV27,.,CASSFTGQGTDTQYF
TRBV27,once,CASSPPGTSNNEQFF
TRBV6-6,.,CASSRQDTGELFF
TRBV29-1,.,CSVQTSGSTWFTGELFF
TRBV19,once,CASRRGTNGFGEQYF
TRBV19,.,CASSIVVHRGPQHF
TRBV5-6,once,CASSLDRATSYYGYTF
TRBV7-9,.,CASSLALSGSSYEQYF
TRBV7-8,.,CASSLDSGRLRATDTQYF
TRBV4-3,.,CASSQTYGTSGEQFF
TRBV2,few,CASMRVYEQYF
TRBV11-1,.,CASSLGGYLGKSYGYTF
TRBV9,.,CASSVDHIGTEAFF
TRBV7-9,.,CASSAAGTGSYEQYF